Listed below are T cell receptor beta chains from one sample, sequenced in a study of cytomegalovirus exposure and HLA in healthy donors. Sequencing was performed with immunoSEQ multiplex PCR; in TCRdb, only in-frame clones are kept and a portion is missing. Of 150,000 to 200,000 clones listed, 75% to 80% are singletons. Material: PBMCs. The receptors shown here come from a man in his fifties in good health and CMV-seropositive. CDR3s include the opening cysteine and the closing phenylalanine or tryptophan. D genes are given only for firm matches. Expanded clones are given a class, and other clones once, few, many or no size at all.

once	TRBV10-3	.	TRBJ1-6	CAISESLSGLGNNSPLHF	TGTGCCATCAGTGAGTCATTAAGCGGTCTGGGAAATAATTCACCCCTCCACTTT
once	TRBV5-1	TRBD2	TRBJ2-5	CASSPRTSGGATQYF	TGCGCCAGCAGCCCCCGGACTAGCGGGGGGGCAACCCAGTACTTC
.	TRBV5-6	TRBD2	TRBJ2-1	CASSWGLAGGHYNEQFF	TGTGCCAGCAGCTGGGGACTAGCGGGGGGACATTACAATGAGCAGTTCTTC
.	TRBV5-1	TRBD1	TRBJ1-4	CASSLGFDRGPEKLFF	TGCGCCAGCAGCTTGGGATTCGACAGGGGGCCTGAAAAACTGTTTTTT
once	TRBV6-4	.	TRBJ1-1	CASSTRGGEGTEAFF	TGTGCCAGCAGTACCCGGGGTGGGGAAGGCACTGAAGCTTTCTTT
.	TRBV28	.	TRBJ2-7	CASSSHDSYEQYF	TGTGCCAGCAGTTCCCATGACAGCTACGAGCAGTACTTC
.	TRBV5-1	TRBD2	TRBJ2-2	CASSLAGSGGAVELFF	TGCGCCAGCAGCTTGGCCGGAAGCGGGGGGGCCGTTGAGCTGTTTTTT
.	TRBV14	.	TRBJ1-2	CASSQGKTERFVGYTF	TGTGCCAGCAGCCAAGGTAAAACTGAGCGGTTTGTCGGCTACACCTTC
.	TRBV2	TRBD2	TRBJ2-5	CASREAAGGHETQYF	TGTGCCAGCAGGGAGGCAGCGGGGGGCCATGAGACCCAGTACTTC
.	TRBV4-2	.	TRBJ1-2	CASSQDGGYGYTF	TGTGCCAGCAGCCAAGATGGAGGTTATGGCTACACCTTC
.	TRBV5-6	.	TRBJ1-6	CASSTGRGSSPLHF	TGTGCCAGCAGCACGGGGCGGGGGAGCTCACCCCTCCACTTT
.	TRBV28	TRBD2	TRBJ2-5	CASALAGGARETQYF	TGTGCCAGCGCTTTAGCGGGGGGGGCTCGAGAGACCCAGTACTTC
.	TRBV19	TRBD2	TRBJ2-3	CASSTLRGGGTDTQYF	TGTGCCAGTAGTACCCTTAGGGGCGGGGGGACAGATACGCAGTATTTT
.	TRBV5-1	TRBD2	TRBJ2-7	CASSLASTSAITYEQYF	TGCGCCAGCAGCTTGGCCTCGACTAGCGCCATTACCTACGAGCAGTACTTC
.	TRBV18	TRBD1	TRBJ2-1	CASSPRQGAGLNEQFF	TGTGCCAGCTCACCAAGGCAGGGGGCTGGTCTGAATGAGCAGTTCTTC
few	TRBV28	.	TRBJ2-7	CASSPAHGTRGYEQYF	TGTGCCAGCAGTCCGGCTCACGGGACGCGGGGCTACGAGCAGTACTTC
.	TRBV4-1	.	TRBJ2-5	CASSPGVKGLQETQYF	TGCGCCAGCAGTCCCGGGGTAAAGGGACTCCAAGAGACCCAGTACTTC
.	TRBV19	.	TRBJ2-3	CASSMEESTDTQYF	TGTGCCAGTAGTATGGAGGAAAGCACAGATACGCAGTATTTT
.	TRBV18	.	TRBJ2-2	CASSPASTGELFF	TGTGCCAGCTCACCTGCGAGCACCGGGGAGCTGTTTTTT
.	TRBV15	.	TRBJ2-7	CATSRDRGYEQYF	TGTGCCACCAGCAGAGATAGGGGCTACGAGCAGTACTTC
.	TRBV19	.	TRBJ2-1	CAGLSEEQFF	TGTGCCGGACTTTCCGAGGAGCAGTTCTTC
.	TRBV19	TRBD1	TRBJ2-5	CASSIAGQGETQYF	TGTGCCAGTAGTATAGCCGGACAGGGAGAGACCCAGTACTTC
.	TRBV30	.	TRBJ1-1	CAWREQWNTEAFF	TGTGCCTGGAGAGAACAGTGGAACACTGAAGCTTTCTTT
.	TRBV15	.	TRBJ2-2	CATSRDTSGSGELFF	TGTGCCACCAGCAGAGATACGTCAGGGTCCGGGGAGCTGTTTTTT
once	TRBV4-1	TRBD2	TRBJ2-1	CASSPYSSGAYNEQFF	TGCGCCAGCAGCCCCTACTCTAGCGGAGCCTACAATGAGCAGTTCTTC